What follows are 14 T cell receptor beta chains derived from one specimen sequenced in a study of OX40 agonist ivuxolimab in advanced cancers. The method was immunoSEQ multiplex PCR; TCRdb's version includes in-frame clones alone and lacks a portion of them. The table has tens of thousands of clones, around 80% seen once; the top ten hold 8% to 13%. Here the sequenced sample was CD4+ or CD8+ T cells sorted from blood, taken in a trial of the OX40 agonist ivuxolimab. Receptor source: an adult with an advanced solid tumor such as melanoma, head and neck, liver or kidney cancer.

V is TRBV7-9 and J is TRBJ2-3, with D perhaps TRBD1 (7 bases). The length of the CDR3 is 15 residues. Trimming shortened V by 2 bases and J by 3 bases, and 12 bases separated the two germline ends. Germline loops: CDR1 SEHNR, CDR2 FQNEAQ (reference sequence). Written as DNA, the CDR3 is TGTGCCAGCAGCTTATCAGGGGGGACTACAGATACGCAGTATTTT. Residues: CASSLSGGTTDTQYF. Supplemented by reference TRBV7-9 and TRBJ2-3, the full variable domain reads DTGVSQNPRHKITKRGQNVTFRCDPISEHNRLYWYRQTLGQGPEFLTYFQNEAQLEKSRLLSDRFSAERPKGSFSTLEIQRTEQGDSAMYLCASSLSGGTTDTQYFGPGTRLTVL.

This sequence joins TRBV7-8 and TRBJ1-1; D unresolved. V lost 1 base, J lost 1 base, and 19 bases lay in between. The CDR3 covers 18 residues. Germline loops: CDR1 SGHVS, CDR2 FQNEAQ. CDR3 protein: CASSLVGLGGSRNTEAFF. In DNA, the CDR3 is TGTGCCAGCAGCTTAGTAGGGCTCGGAGGGTCAAGGAACACTGAAGCTTTCTTT.

In this sample, this clone turned up a few times. The chain couples TRBV7-2 to TRBJ2-3, with unresolved D. The CDR3 is 12 amino acids. The V end lost 1 base, the J end lost 4 bases, and 3 bases lay between the germline ends. Germline V gene lookup returns CDR1 SGHTA and CDR2 FQGNSA. The CDR3 DNA reads TGTGCCAGCAGCTTAGTCTCAGATACGCAGTATTTT. This translates into CASSLVSDTQYF.

Note on this clone: One end of the junction does not line up with germline, which may come from a read error. The chain joins TRBV7-7 to TRBJ2-5; D perhaps matches TRBD2 (6 bases). The CDR3 has 15 residues. Germline assignment: CDR1 SSHAT and CDR2 FNYEAQ (reference sequence). The CDR3 spells CASSPMGVAGETQYF. The DNA for the CDR3 is TGTGCTAGCAGCCCAATGGGGGTTGCGGGGGAGACCCAGTACTTC.

V is TRBV27 and J is TRBJ2-1; perhaps TRBD1 as D (6 bases). V gave up 0 bases and J gave up 1 base, with 10 bases separating them. CDR3 length: 16 residues. CDR1 is MNHEY, CDR2 SMNVEV, per germline (reference sequence). In nucleotides, the CDR3 is TGTGCCAGCAGTTTATCAGAGGGGGTGTCCTACAATGAGCAGTTCTTC. Its translation: CASSLSEGVSYNEQFF.

V gene TRBV19 combines with J gene TRBJ1-1, with D possibly matching TRBD1 (5 bases). Per germline, CDR1 LNHDA and CDR2 SQIVND (reference sequence). Trimming took off 6 bases at V and 1 base at J, with 9 bases between the two ends. CDR3 length equals 13 residues. The CDR3 nucleotides read TGTGCCAGTAGCCTCACAGGGAACACTGAAGCTTTCTTT. This codes for CASSLTGNTEAFF.

This clone was detected once. The chain combines TRBV28 with TRBJ1-5; TRBD1 might be the D (5 bases). Trimming left V 4 bases short and J 5 bases short, with 6 bases between. Germline V CDR1 and CDR2: MDHEN, SYDVKM. This CDR3 contains 12 residues. This CDR3 is CASSWGDQPQHF. The DNA of the CDR3 is TGTGCCAGCAGTTGGGGGGATCAGCCCCAGCATTTT.

The V call is TRBV6-1, the J call TRBJ1-6, with 8 bases matching TRBD1. V dropped 2 bases and J dropped 7; count of bases not matched to a gene: 4. The CDR3 loop spans 15 amino acids. From germline, CDR1 is MNHNS and CDR2 SASEGT. The chain's CDR3 is CASSELAGGNSPLHF. The CDR3 DNA reads TGTGCCAGCAGTGAATTGGCAGGGGGCAATTCACCCCTCCACTTT.

J is TRBJ2-3 and V is TRBV5-1; 12 positions agree with TRBD2. The CDR3 contains 16 residues. Trimming removed 4 bases from V and 3 bases from J; junction bases left unmatched: 6. Looked up from germline, CDR1 is SGHRS and CDR2 is YFSETQ. In DNA, the CDR3 is TGCGCCAGCAGCCCTGGGACTAGCGGGCGGACAGATACGCAGTATTTT. The encoded protein is CASSPGTSGRTDTQYF.

This clone was counted once. The V call is TRBV28, the J call TRBJ1-2; TRBD1 matches at 9 bases. CDR3 length equals 12 residues. In germline, CDR1 is MDHEN, CDR2 SYDVKM. The CDR3 protein is CETGGLNYGYTF. The CDR3 nucleotides are TGTGAAACAGGGGGCTTGAACTATGGCTACACCTTC.

The rearrangement uses TRBV5-1 and TRBJ2-2; 11 bases line up with TRBD2. This CDR3 has 16 residues. Germline V gene lookup returns CDR1 SGHRS and CDR2 YFSETQ. J was trimmed by 0 bases and V by 4 bases; bases with no gene match: 2. CDR3 nucleotides: TGCGCCAGCAGCCCGGGACTAGCGGCGAACACCGGGGAGCTGTTTTTT. This gives the protein CASSPGLAANTGELFF. Using reference TRBV5-1 and TRBJ2-2 for the parts outside the CDR3, the full variable domain is KAGVTQTPRYLIKTRGQQVTLSCSPISGHRSVSWYQQTPGQGLQFLFEYFSETQRNKGNFPGRFSGRQFSNSRSEMNVSTLELGDSALYLCASSPGLAANTGELFFGEGSRLTVL.

This chain joins TRBV7-9 and TRBJ2-1; D gene uncertain. Between the trimmed V and J ends, which lost 3 bases and 9 bases, there was a span of 9 bases. Germline V gene data show CDR1 as SEHNR and CDR2 as FQNEAQ (reference sequence). CDR3 size: 12 residues. CDR3 nucleotides: TGTGCCAGCAGCTTCGGTAATCGTGAGCAGTTCTTC. Protein sequence: CASSFGNREQFF. Based on the CDR3 plus reference TRBV7-9 and TRBJ2-1, the full variable domain is DTGVSQNPRHKITKRGQNVTFRCDPISEHNRLYWYRQTLGQGPEFLTYFQNEAQLEKSRLLSDRFSAERPKGSFSTLEIQRTEQGDSAMYLCASSFGNREQFFGPGTRLTVL.

V gene TRBV4-1 combines with J gene TRBJ2-3, with 10 nucleotides matching TRBD2. From germline, CDR1 is MGHRA and CDR2 YSYEKL. Germline trimming cut 3 bases from V and 2 bases from J; bases unmatched to any gene: 5. This CDR3 has 16 amino acids. Here the CDR3 DNA reads TGCGCCAGCAGCCAGCAGGGACTAGCGAACACAGATACGCAGTATTTT. The encoded protein is CASSQQGLANTDTQYF.

The rearrangement links TRBV7-2 to TRBJ2-2; the D is unclear. CDR1 is SGHTA and CDR2 is FQGNSA in the germline V gene. There are 14 residues in the CDR3. V was clipped by 5 bases and J by 5 bases, with 12 bases between them. CDR3 DNA sequence: TGTGCCAGCAGCCAGGTCGCAGGAACCGGGGAGCTGTTTTTT. Its protein product is CASSQVAGTGELFF.